The following is a T cell receptor beta chain sequence with its context. The PCR employed 60 Vbeta primers together with 13 Jbeta primers. Profiled with immunoSEQ multiplex PCR; TCRdb holds only in-frame clones, not every one. Of more than 95,000 clones listed, roughly four fifths are singletons. This sample stems from a study of cytomegalovirus exposure and HLA in healthy donors. This TCR derives from a woman aged 45 to 65 in good health and CMV-seropositive. Sequenced sample: PBMCs.

CDR3: CASSLADQQPQHF. The CDR3 DNA sequence: TGTGCCAGTAGTCTGGCCGATCAGCAGCCCCAGCATTTT. This rearrangement joins TRBV19 to TRBJ1-5; D gene unclear. The CDR3 runs 13 residues. Trimming left V 5 bases short and J 7 bases short, with 12 bases between. Germline V CDR1 and CDR2: LNHDA, SQIVND (reference sequence).